This is a list of T cell receptor beta chains from one sample in a study of blood T cell repertoires in COVID-19. Profiled with immunoSEQ multiplex PCR; TCRdb holds only in-frame clones, not every one. Of about 130,000 clones in the sample, approximately 74% were seen once. The sequencing sample was made of peripheral blood. The receptors stem from a man aged 60 to 75 with acute or convalescent COVID-19. The CDR3 runs from the conserved cysteine through the conserved F or W. A D gene is named only where the DNA matches it firmly. Expanded clones are given a class, and other clones once, few, many or no size at all.

j_call clone_size v_call d_call cdr3_aa cdr3_nt
TRBJ1-2 . TRBV2 . CASSGSGDYGYTF TGTGCCAGCAGTGGCTCAGGGGACTATGGCTACACCTTC
TRBJ2-3 . TRBV7-6 . CASSFGGYTDTQYF TGTGCCAGCAGCTTTGGCGGGTACACAGATACGCAGTATTTT
TRBJ1-2 few TRBV7-9 TRBD1 CASSLGDRATYGYTF TGTGCCAGCAGCTTGGGGGACAGGGCGACCTATGGCTACACCTTC
TRBJ1-2 few TRBV5-6 TRBD1 CASSPGQGANYGYTF TGTGCCAGCAGCCCGGGACAGGGGGCGAACTATGGCTACACCTTC
TRBJ2-3 . TRBV14 . CASSFGDWTDTQYF TGTGCCAGCAGCTTCGGGGACTGGACAGATACGCAGTATTTT
TRBJ2-3 few TRBV6-1 TRBD2 CASSGLAGFYTDTQYF TGTGCCAGCAGTGGCCTAGCGGGATTCTACACAGATACGCAGTATTTT
TRBJ2-5 . TRBV24-1 . CATSDWETQYF TGTGCCACCTCGGACTGGGAGACCCAGTACTTC
TRBJ2-3 . TRBV5-4 . CASSRGGLAASTDTQYF TGTGCCAGCAGTCGTGGTGGATTAGCGGCATCCACAGATACGCAGTATTTT
TRBJ2-1 . TRBV7-3 TRBD1 CASSDHGQGHNEQFF TGTGCCAGCAGCGATCACGGACAGGGCCACAATGAGCAGTTCTTC
TRBJ2-3 once TRBV25-1 . CASSEGAGGLIDTQYF TGTGCCAGCAGTGAGGGAGCAGGAGGGCTCATAGATACGCAGTATTTT
TRBJ2-3 . TRBV7-3 . CASSLQRADTQYF TGTGCCAGCAGCTTACAGCGAGCAGATACGCAGTATTTT
TRBJ2-4 . TRBV19 . CASSLPGEAKNIQYF TGTGCCAGCTCCCTCCCAGGGGAAGCCAAAAACATTCAGTACTTC
TRBJ2-2 once TRBV5-1 TRBD2 CASSFSPIAGGPRAGELFF TGCGCCAGCAGCTTCAGCCCTATCGCGGGGGGGCCTCGGGCCGGGGAGCTGTTTTTT